These 20 T cell receptor beta chains were sequenced from one sample in a study of T cell clonality in common variable immunodeficiency. Libraries were prepared by immunoSEQ multiplex PCR; TCRdb keeps only in-frame clonotypes and omits some of them. The sample presents some 54,000 clones, none singletons. The source material was peripheral blood mononuclear cells. These receptor sequences come from a person aged 18 to 75 in good health.

This clone was found many times. The read terminates 3 residues ahead of where the CDR3 ends, so the germline J gene completes it. The chain has TRBV18 and TRBJ1-5; D call uncertain. Per germline, CDR1 KGHSH and CDR2 LQKENI. CDR3 size: 13 residues. Trimming pared 3 bases from V and 7 bases from J, leaving 10 bases between. CDR3: CASSPLEGQPQHF. The sequenced part of the CDR3 DNA is TGTGCCAGCTCACCCCTTGAAGGGCAGCCC.

This clone was seen more than once but under ten times. The observed sequence ends 3 residues before the CDR3 terminus, with the missing tail filled in from the germline J gene. The chain combines TRBV23-1 with TRBJ2-5, with D possibly being TRBD1 (6 bases). TRBV23-1 is an ORF, and what it does is uncertain. Trimming took 2 bases from V and 3 from J, leaving 10 bases between them. The CDR3 has 14 residues. CDR3 amino acids: CASSQEAGEETQYF. The DNA read from the CDR3 is TGCGCCAGCAGTCAAGAGGCAGGGGAAGAGACC.

This clone has at least ten counts. The read gets to within 3 residues of the CDR3 end, and the germline J gene fills in the rest. V gene TRBV7-2 combines with J gene TRBJ2-3, with D possibly TRBD2 on 5 matching bases. This CDR3 contains 15 residues. CDR1 SGHTA and CDR2 FQGNSA come from the germline V gene. Trimming took off 4 bases at V and 2 bases at J, with 13 bases between the two ends. CDR3 in amino acids: CASSSTPGITDTQYF. The sequenced part of the CDR3 DNA is TGTGCCAGCAGCTCTACCCCGGGGATCACAGATACG.

This clone has a count of ten or more. At one end the junction does not follow the germline gene, possibly because of a read error. The read falls 3 residues short of the CDR3 end, and the missing part is taken from the germline J gene. The sample holds other DNA sequences that translate to the same CDR3. J is TRBJ2-5 and V is TRBV7-7, with 7 nucleotides matching TRBD1. This CDR3 region has 15 residues. Germline V gene data show CDR1 as SSHAT and CDR2 as FNYEAQ (reference sequence). Partial CDR3 DNA: TGTGCTAGCAGCTTGGGGTCCAGGGGGCAAGAGACC. This codes for CASSLGSRGQET. In full, the CDR3 reads CASSLGSRGQETQYF. Together with reference TRBV7-7 and TRBJ2-5, the CDR3 gives the full variable domain: GAGVSQSPRYKVTKRGQDVTLRCDPISSHATLYWYQQALGQGPEFLTYFNYEAQPDKSGLPSDRFSAERPEGSISTLTIQRTEQRDSAMYRCASSLGSRGQETQYFGPGTRLLVL.

This clone has more than one count but fewer than ten. The read comes to an end 3 residues before the CDR3 does, leaving the germline J gene to fill in the end. The chain is built from TRBV18 and TRBJ1-3, with 7 bases fitting TRBD1. Germline CDR1 KGHSH, CDR2 LQKENI. The CDR3 runs to 17 residues. The trim removed 6 bases at V and 0 bases at J, leaving 11 bases unmatched. The sequenced part of the CDR3 DNA is TGTGCCAGCTCTCAAAGGACAGGTGGGAGCTCTGGAAACACC. Translating it yields CASSQRTGGSSGNT. The CDR3 as a whole reads CASSQRTGGSSGNTIYF.

CDR3 DNA, as far as it was read: TGTGCCAGCAGCCGGGACAGGCAGCAGACC. Protein product: CASSRDRQQT. The CDR3 in full is CASSRDRQQTQYF. V and J are TRBV7-6 and TRBJ2-5, with TRBD1 matching 8 bases. The read finishes 3 residues shy of the CDR3 end, and the germline J gene is used to complete it. This CDR3 is 13 amino acids long. Germline loops: CDR1 SGHVS, CDR2 FNYEAQ. V dropped 5 bases and J dropped 6; count of bases not matched to a gene: 5.

Many counts were recorded for this clone. The CDR3 extends 3 residues past the end of the read, so its final part is completed from the germline J gene. The chain joins TRBV4-1 to TRBJ1-4, with 9 nucleotides matching TRBD1. The CDR3 has 16 residues. Per the germline V gene, CDR1 is MGHRA and CDR2 is YSYEKL. V dropped 5 bases and J dropped 3; count of bases not matched to a gene: 7. The CDR3: CASSSSRDRANEKLFF. The sequenced part of the CDR3 DNA is TGCGCCAGCAGCTCATCCCGGGACAGGGCTAATGAAAAA.

This clone was recorded many times. The read ends 3 residues before the CDR3 terminus; that terminus is restored from the germline J gene. The V gene is TRBV10-1, the J gene TRBJ2-5, with 7 positions matching TRBD2. After removal of 2 bases from V and 4 bases from J, the junction contained 7 bases not matched to a gene. Germline CDR1 and CDR2: WNHNN and SYGVQD (reference sequence). CDR3 length: 15 amino acids. The DNA read from the CDR3 is TGCGCCAGCAGTGAGGGCGGGGCTAGCGGAGAGACC. Its translation is CASSEGGASGET. The whole CDR3 protein reads CASSEGGASGETQYF.

This clone was seen ten or more times. Coverage ceases 3 residues before the CDR3 finishes, and the germline J gene fills in the end. This chain links TRBV20-1 with TRBJ1-4, with 7 bases matching TRBD1. The CDR3 spans 15 residues. V shed 3 bases, J shed 8 bases, and the junction held 12 bases outside the gene matches. CDR1 is DFQATT, CDR2 SNEGSKA, per germline (reference sequence). CDR3 DNA, as far as it was read: TGCAGTGCTAGGGTAAACAGGGGCACGAGGGAAAAA. The encoded protein is CSARVNRGTREK. The whole CDR3 sequence is CSARVNRGTREKLFF.

The sample holds many counts of this clone. Read data end 3 residues before the CDR3 end; the end is taken from the germline J gene. This sequence joins TRBV5-6 and TRBJ2-7; a weak D match, TRBD1 (6 bases). Trimming removed 2 bases from V and 5 bases from J, with 11 bases in between. This CDR3 has 13 residues. Germline V gene sequence: CDR1 SGHDT, CDR2 YYEEEE. The sequenced part of the CDR3 DNA is TGTGCCAGCAGCTTTACAGGGTTCCACGAG. It is translated as CASSFTGFHE. The full CDR3 sequence reads CASSFTGFHEQYF.

In this sample, this clone turned up many times. The CDR3 end is not reached by the read, which stops 3 residues before it; the germline J gene fills it in. The rearrangement uses TRBV5-6 and TRBJ1-1; no clear D gene. The CDR3 is 14 residues long. Looked up from germline, CDR1 is SGHDT and CDR2 is YYEEEE. V was clipped by 3 bases and J by 1 base, with 10 bases between them. The CDR3 spells CASSSRRGNTEAFF. The sequenced CDR3 bases are TGTGCCAGCAGCTCCCGTCGAGGGAACACTGAA.

Worth noting for this clone: Sequencing ends 3 residues short of the CDR3 end; the germline J gene provides the rest. The same CDR3 is also encoded by other DNA sequences in this sample. The gene calls are TRBV20-1 and TRBJ1-6, with a tentative D call TRBD1 (5 bases). CDR1 DFQATT and CDR2 SNEGSKA come from the germline V gene (reference sequence). This CDR3 has 16 residues. V lost 1 base to trimming and J lost 4 bases, with 14 bases between them. Here the CDR3 reads CSARAWQGGYNSPLHF. The sequenced CDR3 bases are TGCAGTGCTAGAGCGTGGCAGGGAGGGTATAATTCACCC.

This clone came up a few times. The read comes to an end 3 residues before the CDR3 does, leaving the germline J gene to fill in the end. The V call is TRBV30, the J call TRBJ1-1; possible D gene TRBD1, 5 bases. Trimming left V 4 bases short and J 7 bases short, with 13 bases between. The CDR3 is 12 amino acids. The germline gives CDR1 GTSNPN, CDR2 SVGIG (reference sequence). The CDR3: CAWISFGGEAFF. The sequenced CDR3 bases are TGTGCCTGGATTAGCTTCGGGGGTGAA. The whole variable domain, filled in from reference TRBV30 and TRBJ1-1, reads SQTIHQWPATLVQPVGSPLSLECTVEGTSNPNLYWYRQAAGRGLQLLFYSVGIGQISSEVPQNLSASRPQDRQFILSSKKLLLSDSGFYLCAWISFGGEAFFGQGTRLTVV.

The table lists this clone with a few counts. The read falls 3 residues short of the CDR3 end, and the missing part is taken from the germline J gene. The chain is built from TRBV7-8 and TRBJ2-3, with 8 bases fitting TRBD2. Germline CDR1 and CDR2: SGHVS and FQNEAQ. V lost 7 bases, J lost 0 bases, and 12 bases stayed unmatched. The CDR3 spans 17 residues. Incomplete CDR3 DNA: TGTGCCAGCATCCGTTCTTTGCGGGGGGTTAGCACAGATACG. As protein: CASIRSLRGVSTDT. In full, the CDR3 reads CASIRSLRGVSTDTQYF.

Only a few counts were recorded for this clone. The read comes to an end 3 residues before the CDR3 does, leaving the germline J gene to fill in the end. The chain couples TRBV30 to TRBJ1-3; D remains ambiguous. The CDR3 has 14 amino acids. V lost 4 bases to trimming and J lost 0 bases, with 10 bases between them. Per germline, CDR1 GTSNPN and CDR2 SVGIG (reference sequence). The CDR3 bases that were read are TGTGCCTGGATCCCCAGAAGCTCTGGAAACACC. This encodes CAWIPRSSGNT. The CDR3 in its entirety is CAWIPRSSGNTIYF.

This clone was seen ten or more times. The read stops 3 residues short of the end of the CDR3; the missing end is completed from the germline J gene. The V gene is TRBV19, the J gene TRBJ1-2; D is unresolved. This CDR3 contains 14 residues. The V gene's germline CDR1 is LNHDA and CDR2 SQIVND (reference sequence). CDR3: CASSPLRLTRGYTF. CDR3 DNA (partial): TGTGCCAGTAGCCCCCTCCGCCTAACTCGAGGC.

This clone has ten or more counts. The read gets to within 3 residues of the CDR3 end, and the germline J gene fills in the rest. V usage is TRBV4-2 and J usage is TRBJ2-7; TRBD2 matches 10 bases. This CDR3 spans 16 amino acids. J gave up 0 bases and V 2 bases, and 4 bases lay outside the gene matches. Germline loops: CDR1 LGHNA, CDR2 YNFKEQ. Partial CDR3 DNA: TGTGCCAGCAGCCAATCCAGCGGGGGGGGCTCCTACGAG. It translates to CASSQSSGGGSYE. The complete CDR3 protein is CASSQSSGGGSYEQYF.

Ten or more counts support this clone. Read data end 3 residues before the CDR3 end; the end is taken from the germline J gene. This chain uses TRBV19 with TRBJ2-5, with TRBD2 identical over 9 bases. J gave up 5 bases and V 10 bases, and 11 bases lay outside the gene matches. Germline lookup yields CDR1 LNHDA and CDR2 SQIVND (reference sequence). The CDR3 consists of 14 residues. CDR3 DNA, as far as it was read: TGTGCCACTCAAGGGCGGGAGGGCCGGGAGACC. This translates into CATQGREGRET. The complete CDR3 protein is CATQGREGRETQYF.

This clone was counted many times. The read gets to within 3 residues of the CDR3 end, and the germline J gene fills in the rest. The J gene is TRBJ1-5, the V gene TRBV20-1; 7 nucleotides match TRBD1. The J segment lost 2 bases and the V segment lost 6 bases, leaving 10 bases of the junction unmatched. Germline loops: CDR1 DFQATT, CDR2 SNEGSKA (reference sequence). The CDR3 contains 15 residues. CDR3 sequence: CSATRQGTGNQPQHF. Partial CDR3 DNA: TGCAGTGCCACACGACAGGGTACAGGCAATCAGCCC.

This clone has a handful of counts. The CDR3 end is not reached by the read, which stops 3 residues before it; the germline J gene fills it in. The chain uses TRBV19 and TRBJ2-5; 8 bases line up with TRBD1. Germline assignment: CDR1 LNHDA and CDR2 SQIVND (reference sequence). The CDR3 length is 15 residues. V shed 9 bases, J shed 3 bases, and the junction held 12 bases outside the gene matches. Partial CDR3 DNA: TGTGCCAGCGCCTCGGGACAGGCGGCGGAAGAGACC. Its translation is CASASGQAAEET. The full CDR3 reads CASASGQAAEETQYF.